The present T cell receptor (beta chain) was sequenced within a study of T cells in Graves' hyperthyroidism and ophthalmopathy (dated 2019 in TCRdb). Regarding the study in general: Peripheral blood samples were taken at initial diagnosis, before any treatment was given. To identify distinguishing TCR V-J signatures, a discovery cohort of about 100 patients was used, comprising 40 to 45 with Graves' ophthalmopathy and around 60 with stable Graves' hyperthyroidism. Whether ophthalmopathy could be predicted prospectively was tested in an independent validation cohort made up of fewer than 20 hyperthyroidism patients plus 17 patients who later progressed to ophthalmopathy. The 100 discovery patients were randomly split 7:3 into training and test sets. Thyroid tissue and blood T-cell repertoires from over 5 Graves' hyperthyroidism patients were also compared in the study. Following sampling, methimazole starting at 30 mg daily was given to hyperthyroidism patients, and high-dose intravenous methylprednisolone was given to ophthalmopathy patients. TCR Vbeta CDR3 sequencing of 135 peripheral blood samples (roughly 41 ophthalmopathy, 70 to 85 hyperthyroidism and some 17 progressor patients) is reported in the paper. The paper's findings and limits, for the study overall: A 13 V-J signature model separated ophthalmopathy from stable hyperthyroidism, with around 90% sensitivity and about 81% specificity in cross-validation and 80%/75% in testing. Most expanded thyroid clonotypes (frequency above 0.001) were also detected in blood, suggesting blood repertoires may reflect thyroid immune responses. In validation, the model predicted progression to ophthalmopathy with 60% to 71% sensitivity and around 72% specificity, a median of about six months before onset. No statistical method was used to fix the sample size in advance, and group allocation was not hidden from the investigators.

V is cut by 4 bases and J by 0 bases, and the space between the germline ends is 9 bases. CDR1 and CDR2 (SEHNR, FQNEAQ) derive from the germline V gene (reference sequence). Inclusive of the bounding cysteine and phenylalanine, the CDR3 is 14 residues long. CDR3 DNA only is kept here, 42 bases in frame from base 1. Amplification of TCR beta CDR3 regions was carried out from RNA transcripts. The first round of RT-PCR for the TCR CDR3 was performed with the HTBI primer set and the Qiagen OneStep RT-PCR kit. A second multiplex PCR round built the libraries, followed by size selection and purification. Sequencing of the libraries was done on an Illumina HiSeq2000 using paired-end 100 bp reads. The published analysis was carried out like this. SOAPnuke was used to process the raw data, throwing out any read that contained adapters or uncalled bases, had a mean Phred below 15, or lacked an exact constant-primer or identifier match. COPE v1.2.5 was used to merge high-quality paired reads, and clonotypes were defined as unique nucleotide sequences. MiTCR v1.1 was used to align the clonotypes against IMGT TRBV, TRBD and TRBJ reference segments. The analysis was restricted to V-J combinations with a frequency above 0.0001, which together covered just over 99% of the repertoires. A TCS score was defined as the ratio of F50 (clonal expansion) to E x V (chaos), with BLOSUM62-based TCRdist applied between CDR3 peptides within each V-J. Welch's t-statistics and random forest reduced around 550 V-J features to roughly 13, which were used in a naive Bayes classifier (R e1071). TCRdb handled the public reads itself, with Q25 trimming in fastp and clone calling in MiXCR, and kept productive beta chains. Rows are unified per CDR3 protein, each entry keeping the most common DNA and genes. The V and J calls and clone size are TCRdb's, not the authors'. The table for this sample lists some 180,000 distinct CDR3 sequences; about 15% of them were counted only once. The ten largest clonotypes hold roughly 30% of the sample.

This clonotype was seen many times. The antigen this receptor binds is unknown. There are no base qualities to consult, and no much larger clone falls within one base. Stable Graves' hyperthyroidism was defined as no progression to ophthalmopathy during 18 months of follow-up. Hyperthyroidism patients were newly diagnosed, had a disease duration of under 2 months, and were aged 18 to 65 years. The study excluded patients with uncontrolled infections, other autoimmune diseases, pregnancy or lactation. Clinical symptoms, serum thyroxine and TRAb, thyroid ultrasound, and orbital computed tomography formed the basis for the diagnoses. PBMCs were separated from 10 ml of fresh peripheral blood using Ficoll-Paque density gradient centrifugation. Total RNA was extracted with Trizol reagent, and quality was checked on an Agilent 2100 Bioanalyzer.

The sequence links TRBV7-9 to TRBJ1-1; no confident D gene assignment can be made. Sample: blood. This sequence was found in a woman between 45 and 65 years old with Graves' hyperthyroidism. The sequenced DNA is TGTGCCAGCAGCTACTCAGAACTGAACACTGAAGCTTTCTTT. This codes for CASSYSELNTEAFF.